What follows describes a single T cell receptor beta chain. Its antigen is undetermined. Germline CDR1 reads SGHRS; CDR2 reads YFSETQ. J was trimmed by 6 bases and V by 4 bases; bases with no gene match: 10. CDR3 length: 14 amino acids. This specimen belongs to a study of OX40 agonist ivuxolimab in advanced cancers. Prior autoimmune disease or systemic immunosuppression barred patients. Study observations and caveats: In CD8+ T cells, expanded clones were on average more numerous than in CD4+. No determination was made of the antigen specificity of the expanded peripheral T cells.

The protocol was immunoSEQ multiplex PCR, while the TCRdb copy is restricted to in-frame clones and leaves out a portion. The sample yields about 42,000 clones, 82% seen once. Sequenced here: CD4+ or CD8+ T cells sorted from blood, sampled in a trial of the OX40 agonist ivuxolimab. V usage is TRBV5-1 and J usage is TRBJ2-7, with TRBD2 matching over 7 bases. The clonotype comes from an adult with an advanced solid tumor such as melanoma, head and neck, liver or kidney cancer. CDR3 sequence (DNA): TGCGCCAGCAGCGCCCAGGACGGGGGGATCGAGCAGTACTTC. Translating gives CASSAQDGGIEQYF.